The 9 T cell receptor beta chains given below trace back to one sample, sequenced in a study of T cell repertoires in aging, cancer and after chemotherapy. TRB rearrangements spanning V, D and J were amplified using mixed TRB-A/B primers. TCRdb used MiXCR to reprocess the multiplex PCR reads, holding one entry per CDR3 protein. The sample has around 2,000 distinct CDR3 sequences, 15% to 20% seen once; the top ten hold 4.8%. The template was genomic DNA from peripheral blood, not RNA. Sequencing input: blood. The receptors derive from a human donor with a solid tumor.

By proportion, this clonotype is medium-sized. The chain is built from TRBV7-2 and TRBJ2-5; weak D call: TRBD1 (6 bases). This CDR3 has 14 residues. Trimming shortened V by 2 bases and J by 4 bases, and 11 bases separated the two germline ends. Germline-derived CDR1 and CDR2 are SGHTA and FQGNSA. CDR3 DNA sequence: TGTGCCAGCAGCTTATATGGCAGGGGAGAGACCCAGTACTTC. It specifies CASSLYGRGETQYF.

V gene TRBV20-1 combines with J gene TRBJ2-3; 9 bases are shared with TRBD2. There are 13 residues in the CDR3. Germline CDR1 reads DFQATT; CDR2 reads SNEGSKA (reference sequence). This chain's CDR3 is CHSGKAGGDTQYF. The CDR3 nucleotides read TGCCATAGCGGGAAAGCGGGGGGAGATACGCAGTATTTT.

This clonotype is judged medium-sized. The J gene is TRBJ2-5, the V gene TRBV19; 9 bases are a match to TRBD1. J was trimmed by 2 bases and V by 1 base; bases with no gene match: 11. Germline CDR1 reads LNHDA; CDR2 reads SQIVND (reference sequence). This CDR3 comprises 18 residues. CDR3 sequence reads: CASSIVGFPGQGQETQYF. As DNA, the CDR3 is TGTGCCAGTAGTATAGTAGGTTTCCCGGGACAGGGACAAGAGACCCAGTACTTC.

The chain uses TRBV30 and TRBJ2-1, with D perhaps TRBD1 (5 bases). CDR1 and CDR2 (germline): GTSNPN, SVGIG (reference sequence). The CDR3 contains 13 residues. Trimming removed 5 bases from V and 7 bases from J, with 15 bases in between. CDR3 sequence (DNA): TGTGCCTGGGCCCCCCAGGGATGGAATGAGCAGTTCTTC. It is translated as CAWAPQGWNEQFF.

This clonotype was found a few times. The chain carries TRBV4-2 and TRBJ1-4, with unresolved D. Germline lookup yields CDR1 LGHNA and CDR2 YNFKEQ. The CDR3 covers 18 residues. V was trimmed by 1 base and J by 7 bases, leaving 22 bases between them. CDR3 bases: TGTGCCAGCAGCCAAGGTCGCAGCACATTGTCCTCTAGTGAAAAACTGTTTTTT. As protein: CASSQGRSTLSSSEKLFF.

The chain uses TRBV4-2 and TRBJ2-7; D is undetermined. The CDR3 has 14 amino acids. Germline V gene data show CDR1 as LGHNA and CDR2 as YNFKEQ. With 4 bases removed from V and 2 bases from J, the gap between germline ends came to 12 bases. In nucleotides, the CDR3 is TGTGCCAGCAGCCCTGGCGGTACTCCCTACGAGCAGTACTTC. The encoded protein is CASSPGGTPYEQYF.

In regard to this clonotype: Just one base apart from a much larger clone, this may be a read error. This chain connects TRBV6-5 to TRBJ1-3; 10 nucleotides line up with TRBD1. The CDR3 extends over 16 amino acids. The germline CDR1 and CDR2 sequences are MNHEY and SVGAGI. In DNA form, the CDR3 reads TGTGCCAGCAGTTACGGGACAGGGGACTCTGAAAACACCATATATTTT. It translates to CASSYGTGDSENTIYF.

This clonotype is large in the sample. The gene calls are TRBV19 and TRBJ2-7; D unclear. Deletions cut 4 bases from V and 5 bases from J, with 12 bases between. This CDR3 is built from 13 residues. In germline, CDR1 is LNHDA, CDR2 SQIVND (reference sequence). The CDR3 DNA follows: TGTGCCAGTAGTAACGGACCCTGGGACGAGCAGTACTTC. As protein: CASSNGPWDEQYF.

This chain links TRBV5-5 with TRBJ2-1; TRBD2 matches at 7 bases. The CDR3 totals 16 residues. From germline, CDR1 is SGHKS and CDR2 YYEKEE (reference sequence). With 4 bases clipped from V and 3 bases from J, the junction kept 10 bases outside the gene matches. The CDR3 sequence is CASSLADGGFYNEQFF. As DNA, the CDR3 is TGTGCCAGCAGCCTTGCAGACGGGGGGTTCTACAATGAGCAGTTCTTC.